The 32 T cell receptor beta chains below were found in one sample sequenced in a study of T cell responses to AZD1222 COVID-19 vaccine. Profiling relied on immunoSEQ multiplex PCR, and the TCRdb table lists in-frame clones only, not all of them. The sample consists of roughly 40,000 clones, 88% of them appearing once. The sample was peripheral blood, taken 28 days after the second AZD1222 dose. The source is an adult who received the AZD1222 COVID-19 vaccine.

This chain connects TRBV6-4 to TRBJ2-3; 9 positions agree with TRBD2. V dropped 6 bases and J dropped 5; count of bases not matched to a gene: 6. Germline assignment: CDR1 MRHNA and CDR2 SNTAGT. The CDR3 spans 14 residues. CDR3 amino acids: CASSYSGGGDTQYF. CDR3 in DNA: TGTGCCAGCAGCTATAGCGGGGGAGGAGATACGCAGTATTTT.

This sequence joins TRBV19 and TRBJ2-1, with 11 bases that match TRBD2. CDR1 and CDR2 (germline): LNHDA, SQIVND (reference sequence). V shed 3 bases, J shed 0 bases, and the junction held 7 bases outside the gene matches. The CDR3 extends over 18 amino acids. This chain's CDR3 is CASSIRLAGTNSYNEQFF. CDR3 coding DNA: TGTGCCAGTAGTATTCGACTAGCGGGGACAAACTCCTACAATGAGCAGTTCTTC.

The chain joins TRBV7-9 to TRBJ2-7, with D perhaps assigned TRBD1 or TRBD2 (5 bases each). The CDR3 runs 14 residues. Per germline, CDR1 SEHNR and CDR2 FQNEAQ (reference sequence). V was cut by 5 bases and J by 3 bases, with 14 bases left in between. CDR3: CASSREGPLYEQYF. DNA for the CDR3: TGTGCCAGCAGCCGAGAGGGGCCCCTCTACGAGCAGTACTTC.

The CDR3 DNA reads TGTGCCAGCAGCTTGGGAGGGGCTAATGGCTACACCTTC. The encoded protein is CASSLGGANGYTF. The V gene is TRBV5-8, the J gene TRBJ1-2; TRBD1 is a possible D gene (5 bases). From germline, CDR1 is SGHTS and CDR2 YDEGEE. The CDR3 sequence is 13 residues long. V gave up 0 bases and J gave up 6 bases, with 9 bases separating them.

This clone has just one count. The gene calls are TRBV5-1 and TRBJ2-3; 8 nucleotides align to TRBD1. V trimming: 1 base; J trimming: 1 base; junction bases outside the gene matches: 8. Germline V gene lookup returns CDR1 SGHRS and CDR2 YFSETQ. This CDR3 is 17 amino acids long. The CDR3 region is CASSLRQGAVGTDTQYF. The CDR3 nucleotides are TGCGCCAGCAGCTTGAGGCAGGGGGCGGTCGGCACAGATACGCAGTATTTT.

Comment on this clone: Other DNA sequences in the sample encode the same CDR3. V and J are TRBV6-5 and TRBJ1-6; D gene unclear. In germline, CDR1 is MNHEY, CDR2 SVGAGI. There are 15 residues in the CDR3. Deletions cut 0 bases from V and 4 bases from J, with 7 bases between. Here the CDR3 reads CASSYSGGYNSPLHF. Here the CDR3 DNA reads TGTGCCAGCAGTTACTCGGGCGGGTATAATTCACCCCTCCACTTT.

The chain employs TRBV2 and TRBJ2-5; 7 bases align to TRBD2. The V segment lost 4 bases and the J segment 1 base; nucleotides outside the gene matches: 9. This CDR3 has 16 amino acids. Germline V lookup: CDR1 SNHLY, CDR2 FYNNEI. This CDR3 reads CASSASSSGAQETQYF. The CDR3 bases are TGTGCCAGCAGTGCGAGCTCTAGCGGAGCCCAAGAGACCCAGTACTTC. The full variable domain, in which reference TRBV2 and TRBJ2-5 provide the parts outside the CDR3, is EPEVTQTPSHQVTQMGQEVILRCVPISNHLYFYWYRQILGQKVEFLVSFYNNEISEKSEIFDDQFSVERPDGSNFTLKIRSTKLEDSAMYFCASSASSSGAQETQYFGPGTRLLVL.

This sequence joins TRBV10-2 and TRBJ2-5, with 13 bases lining up with TRBD2. Germline CDR1 WSHSY, CDR2 SAAADI. The V and J ends lost 2 bases and 4 bases, in that order; junction bases with no gene match: 7. The CDR3 loop spans 17 amino acids. The CDR3 protein is CASSEGTSGTSGETQYF. The CDR3 nucleotides are TGCGCCAGCAGTGAGGGGACTAGCGGGACCTCGGGAGAGACCCAGTACTTC.

V and J are TRBV30 and TRBJ2-5; TRBD1 is a possible D gene (5 bases). In germline, CDR1 is GTSNPN, CDR2 SVGIG (reference sequence). Trimming shortened V by 8 bases and J by 4 bases, and 14 bases separated the two germline ends. This CDR3 spans 12 amino acids. This CDR3 is CAGSQGAETQYF. The CDR3 nucleotides are TGTGCCGGCTCCCAGGGTGCAGAGACCCAGTACTTC.

The chain uses TRBV5-1 and TRBJ1-2, with a tentative D call TRBD1 (5 bases). The germline CDR1 and CDR2 sequences are SGHRS and YFSETQ. V was clipped by 0 bases and J by 3 bases, with 6 bases between them. The CDR3 has 13 amino acids. CDR3 residues: CASSLGGDYGYTF. The CDR3 nucleotides are TGCGCCAGCAGCTTGGGAGGGGACTATGGCTACACCTTC.

V usage is TRBV19 and J usage is TRBJ2-7; no clear D gene. This CDR3 comprises 13 residues. Per the germline V gene, CDR1 is LNHDA and CDR2 is SQIVND (reference sequence). With 1 base removed from V and 1 base from J, the gap between germline ends came to 5 bases. The CDR3 DNA reads TGTGCCAGTAGTATAGGTCGGTCCTACGAGCAGTACTTC. Translating gives CASSIGRSYEQYF.

The chain joins TRBV5-6 to TRBJ1-2; TRBD1 might be the D (6 bases). Per the germline V gene, CDR1 is SGHDT and CDR2 is YYEEEE. The ends were cut back, 0 bases at V and 4 bases at J, with 13 bases in the middle. The CDR3 length is 15 residues. The CDR3 DNA follows: TGTGCCAGCAGCTTGGTGACAGGCAGCGGCTATGGCTACACCTTC. It specifies CASSLVTGSGYGYTF. Filled out from reference TRBV5-6 and TRBJ1-2, the complete variable domain reads DAGVTQSPTHLIKTRGQQVTLRCSPKSGHDTVSWYQQALGQGPQFIFQYYEEEERQRGNFPDRFSGHQFPNYSSELNVNALLLGDSALYLCASSLVTGSGYGYTFGSGTRLTVV.

The chain employs TRBV2 and TRBJ1-2, with 7 bases lining up with TRBD1. Germline V gene sequence: CDR1 SNHLY, CDR2 FYNNEI. The V gene end was trimmed by 10 bases and the J gene end by 4 bases; junction bases not matched to a gene: 9. This CDR3 spans 13 amino acids. The CDR3 reads CATRGTESYGYTF. The DNA of the CDR3 is TGTGCCACCCGGGGGACAGAGTCCTATGGCTACACCTTC.

The chain uses TRBV9 and TRBJ1-1; D is unclear. The CDR3 consists of 11 residues. V was clipped by 5 bases and J by 2 bases, with 4 bases between them. In germline, CDR1 is SGDLS, CDR2 YYNGEE. The CDR3 region is CASRPNTEAFF. CDR3 coding DNA: TGTGCCAGCAGACCCAACACTGAAGCTTTCTTT. The whole variable domain, filled in from reference TRBV9 and TRBJ1-1, reads DSGVTQTPKHLITATGQRVTLRCSPRSGDLSVYWYQQSLDQGLQFLIQYYNGEERAKGNILERFSAQQFPDLHSELNLSSLELGDSALYFCASRPNTEAFFGQGTRLTVV.

The gene calls are TRBV5-8 and TRBJ1-1; D ambiguous. The germline gives CDR1 SGHTS, CDR2 YDEGEE. This CDR3 spans 16 amino acids. Trimming took off 1 base at V and 4 bases at J, with 17 bases between the two ends. In DNA, the CDR3 is TGTGCCAGCAGCTTGCCCGACACTCCGAGGGTCACTGAAGCTTTCTTT. The encoded protein is CASSLPDTPRVTEAFF.

This clone came up once. V and J are TRBV27 and TRBJ1-2; D gene uncertain. V was clipped by 2 bases and J by 3 bases, with 7 bases between them. There are 13 residues in the CDR3. CDR1 MNHEY and CDR2 SMNVEV come from the germline V gene (reference sequence). The CDR3 protein is CASSLGPYYGYTF. As DNA, the CDR3 is TGTGCCAGCAGTTTAGGCCCCTACTATGGCTACACCTTC.

This chain's CDR3 is CASSQVTVTYNEQFF. CDR3 coding DNA: TGTGCCAGCAGCCAAGTGACCGTAACCTACAATGAGCAGTTCTTC. The genes are TRBV14 and TRBJ2-1; D remains unclear. Trimming pared 1 base from V and 2 bases from J, leaving 9 bases between. Germline assignment: CDR1 SGHDN and CDR2 FVKESK. The CDR3 sequence is 15 residues long.

The rearrangement joins TRBV18 to TRBJ1-3; possibly TRBD1 for D (5 bases). Trimming took 0 bases from V and 0 from J, leaving 9 bases between them. This CDR3 spans 16 amino acids. CDR1 and CDR2 (germline): KGHSH, LQKENI. The CDR3 protein is CASSPPRGDSGNTIYF. CDR3 DNA sequence: TGTGCCAGCTCACCACCCCGGGGCGACTCTGGAAACACCATATATTTT.

The J gene is TRBJ2-3, the V gene TRBV9; D unresolved. V was cut by 0 bases and J by 0 bases, with 8 bases left in between. Germline-derived CDR1 and CDR2 are SGDLS and YYNGEE. The CDR3 is 15 amino acids. The DNA of the CDR3 is TGTGCCAGCAGCGTAGCAGCTGCTAGCACAGATACGCAGTATTTT. Its translation is CASSVAAASTDTQYF.

V is TRBV11-2 and J is TRBJ1-6, with no clear D. Trimming stripped 2 bases from V and 11 bases from J, with 13 bases between. This CDR3 comprises 14 residues. CDR1 is SGHAT and CDR2 is FQNNGV in the germline V gene. CDR3 region: CASSLSQLLAPLHF. The CDR3 DNA sequence: TGTGCCAGCAGCTTATCACAACTGCTGGCACCCCTCCACTTT.

The J gene is TRBJ2-1, the V gene TRBV19; D is ambiguous. Trimming stripped 3 bases from V and 6 bases from J, with 15 bases between. The germline V gene encodes CDR1 LNHDA and CDR2 SQIVND (reference sequence). The CDR3 extends over 15 amino acids. The CDR3 here is CASSIQARTGNEQFF. Here the CDR3 DNA reads TGTGCCAGTAGTATCCAAGCTCGGACCGGCAATGAGCAGTTCTTC. Full variable domain (remainder filled in from reference TRBV19 and TRBJ2-1): DGGITQSPKYLFRKEGQNVTLSCEQNLNHDAMYWYRQDPGQGLRLIYYSQIVNDFQKGDIAEGYSVSREKKESFPLTVTSAQKNPTAFYLCASSIQARTGNEQFFGPGTRLTVL.

The chain has TRBV5-4 and TRBJ1-4, with a tentative D call TRBD1 (5 bases). The CDR3 spans 13 residues. Germline CDR1 is SGHNT and CDR2 is YYREEE (reference sequence). V shed 4 bases and J shed 7 bases, with 11 bases lying between them. In nucleotides, the CDR3 is TGTGCCAGCAGCCCTGGGACCACTGAAAAACTGTTTTTT. Protein product: CASSPGTTEKLFF.

The chain employs TRBV5-1 and TRBJ2-3, with 9 positions matching TRBD2. The CDR3 totals 14 residues. With 0 bases clipped from V and 6 bases from J, the junction kept 2 bases outside the gene matches. Germline V gene lookup returns CDR1 SGHRS and CDR2 YFSETQ. CDR3 residues: CASSLGGRGDTQYF. The CDR3 bases are TGCGCCAGCAGCTTGGGCGGGAGGGGCGATACGCAGTATTTT.

This clone was detected only a few times. This rearrangement joins TRBV11-3 to TRBJ1-1; D not resolved. The germline V gene has CDR1 SGHNT and CDR2 YENEEA. The CDR3 is 14 amino acids. The V end lost 5 bases, the J end lost 2 bases, and 12 bases lay between the germline ends. The CDR3 loop is CASSQTPLNTEAFF. CDR3 nucleotides: TGTGCCAGCAGCCAGACCCCCCTTAACACTGAAGCTTTCTTT.

The chain uses TRBV28 and TRBJ1-5; D is undetermined. Trimming pared 3 bases from V and 6 bases from J, leaving 6 bases between. CDR3 length: 12 residues. CDR1 and CDR2 from the germline V gene are MDHEN and SYDVKM. The CDR3 DNA is TGTGCCAGCAGTTTTGAGTTTCAGCCCCAGCATTTT. Protein sequence: CASSFEFQPQHF.

The chain joins TRBV10-3 to TRBJ1-2; maybe TRBD1 (5 bases). CDR3 length: 16 residues. CDR1 and CDR2 from the germline V gene are ENHRY and SYGVKD. V lost 3 bases and J 3 bases, leaving 17 bases between the germline ends. The CDR3 DNA follows: TGTGCCATCAGTGATCTTGGTAGGGACGGTCACTATGGCTACACCTTC. Amino acid sequence: CAISDLGRDGHYGYTF.

This sequence joins TRBV5-1 and TRBJ1-1; D gene uncertain. Germline lookup yields CDR1 SGHRS and CDR2 YFSETQ. The CDR3 consists of 14 residues. V was cut by 7 bases and J by 1 base, with 14 bases left in between. In nucleotides, the CDR3 is TGCGCCAGCCTCCGGGCCCCAGGGAACACTGAAGCTTTCTTT. Amino acids: CASLRAPGNTEAFF.

The rearrangement uses TRBV6-4 and TRBJ1-3, with no clear D. V gave up 0 bases and J gave up 3 bases, with 3 bases separating them. The CDR3 is 13 amino acids. Germline values: CDR1 MRHNA, CDR2 SNTAGT. The CDR3 DNA reads TGTGCCAGCAGTGACTCCAGTGGAAACACCATATATTTT. Translated: CASSDSSGNTIYF.

This clone was recorded a few times. This sequence joins TRBV11-1 and TRBJ2-5; 14 nucleotides match TRBD2. This CDR3 region has 16 residues. J lost 5 bases, V lost 4 bases, and 6 bases had no gene match. Germline V lookup: CDR1 SGHAT, CDR2 FQDESV (reference sequence). CDR3 DNA: TGTGCCAGCAGCTCGGGGACTAGCGGGAGTGGGGAGACCCAGTACTTC. Amino acids: CASSSGTSGSGETQYF.

The V and J genes are TRBV7-2 and TRBJ1-6; D gene unclear. The V end lost 1 base, the J end lost 10 bases, and 14 bases lay between the germline ends. This CDR3 has 15 residues. Germline CDR1 and CDR2: SGHTA and FQGNSA. CDR3 sequence: CASSLGSPVGSPLHF. The CDR3 DNA follows: TGTGCCAGCAGCTTAGGTTCCCCGGTCGGGTCACCCCTCCACTTT.

V usage is TRBV6-2 or TRBV6-3 and J usage is TRBJ2-1; 9 bases align to TRBD2. Germline loops: CDR1 MNHEY, CDR2 SVGEGT. V dropped 2 bases and J dropped 5; count of bases not matched to a gene: 19. CDR3 length: 20 residues. Here the CDR3 reads CASSYPRELPSGKRNNEQFF. CDR3 DNA sequence: TGTGCCAGCAGTTACCCGAGAGAACTACCTAGCGGGAAAAGGAACAATGAGCAGTTCTTC.

The chain uses TRBV4-2 and TRBJ2-7; 7 bases line up with TRBD1. The CDR3 length is 17 residues. With V trimmed by 4 bases and J by 0 bases, 12 bases remained unmatched. The germline V gene has CDR1 LGHNA and CDR2 YNFKEQ. The CDR3: CASSPAQGVPSSYEQYF. The CDR3, as DNA: TGTGCCAGCAGCCCAGCGCAGGGGGTCCCGAGCTCCTACGAGCAGTACTTC.